These 30 T cell receptor beta chains were sequenced from one sample in a study of blood T cell repertoires in COVID-19. The assay was immunoSEQ multiplex PCR, and TCRdb's table has in-frame clones only and misses some. The repertoire holds some 80,000 clones, about four fifths seen once, with 5.4% in the top ten. Sequenced input: peripheral blood. The receptor set was obtained from a woman older than 75 with active or convalescent COVID-19.

The V and J genes are TRBV5-3 and TRBJ1-1; the D gene is possibly TRBD1 (5 bases). TRBV5-3 is sorted into the ORF group, with uncertain function. V was cut by 4 bases and J by 5 bases, with 12 bases left in between. CDR3 length equals 13 residues. The CDR3 spells CARSGEGTTEAFF. The CDR3 DNA reads TGTGCCAGAAGCGGGGAGGGGACGACTGAAGCTTTCTTT.

The chain is built from TRBV5-1 and TRBJ1-4; D is undetermined. V shed 1 base and J shed 5 bases, with 9 bases lying between them. CDR3 size: 14 residues. Germline-derived CDR1 and CDR2 are SGHRS and YFSETQ. For the CDR3, the DNA is TGCGCCAGCAGCTTGAATACAGCAAATGAAAAACTGTTTTTT. Its protein product is CASSLNTANEKLFF.

This clone has a handful of counts. In DNA form, the CDR3 reads TGTGCCAGTAGTATAGGAACGGGGCAGCCCCAGCATTTT. This gives the protein CASSIGTGQPQHF. This chain connects TRBV19 to TRBJ1-5; D remains unclear. V lost 1 base and J lost 7, with 8 bases in between. The CDR3 sequence is 13 residues long. The germline V gene has CDR1 LNHDA and CDR2 SQIVND (reference sequence).

CDR3: CASSEMVTVTSENEQYF. The CDR3 DNA reads TGTGCCAGCAGTGAAATGGTTACAGTGACTAGCGAGAACGAGCAGTACTTC. This chain links TRBV2 with TRBJ2-7; TRBD2 matches 8 bases. J lost 5 bases, V lost 2 bases, and 14 bases had no gene match. Germline V gene sequence: CDR1 SNHLY, CDR2 FYNNEI. This CDR3 comprises 17 residues.

This chain connects TRBV4-1 to TRBJ2-1; TRBD1 matches at 10 bases. J gave up 6 bases and V 3 bases, and 2 bases lay outside the gene matches. This CDR3 is built from 14 residues. Looked up from germline, CDR1 is MGHRA and CDR2 is YSYEKL. The CDR3: CASSHRDRGNEQFF. The CDR3 bases are TGCGCCAGCAGCCACCGGGACAGGGGCAATGAGCAGTTCTTC.

The CDR3 reads CASSQDWNGQGSLGEQYF. Here the CDR3 DNA reads TGCGCCAGCAGCCAAGATTGGAATGGGCAGGGAAGTCTCGGCGAGCAGTACTTC. The V call is TRBV4-3, the J call TRBJ2-7; a weak D match, TRBD1 (5 bases). Germline assignment: CDR1 LGHNA and CDR2 YSLEER. Deletions cut 0 bases from V and 6 bases from J, with 24 bases between. The CDR3 extends over 18 amino acids.

The genes are TRBV7-9 and TRBJ1-5; 9 bases are a match to TRBD1. V was clipped by 1 base and J by 3 bases; unmatched bases: 1. This CDR3 comprises 15 residues. Looked up from germline, CDR1 is SEHNR and CDR2 is FQNEAQ (reference sequence). CDR3 protein: CASSLGQGDNQPQHF. The CDR3 region has the DNA TGTGCCAGCAGCTTAGGACAGGGGGACAATCAGCCCCAGCATTTT.

The chain links TRBV7-2 to TRBJ1-5; D may be TRBD1 (6 bases). Germline loops: CDR1 SGHTA, CDR2 FQGNSA. This CDR3 spans 13 amino acids. Deletions cut 8 bases from V and 5 bases from J, with 13 bases between. The CDR3 sequence: CASSRTDYQPQHF. The CDR3 nucleotides are TGTGCCAGCTCCAGGACAGATTATCAGCCCCAGCATTTT.

This chain joins TRBV7-2 and TRBJ1-2, with TRBD1 as a possible D gene (6 bases). The CDR3 extends over 14 amino acids. Germline CDR1 reads SGHTA; CDR2 reads FQGNSA. V was cut by 5 bases and J by 2 bases, with 12 bases left in between. The CDR3 region has the DNA TGTGCCAGCAGCCCGGACACAGGGAACTATGGCTACACCTTC. Translated, it gives CASSPDTGNYGYTF.

The genes are TRBV6-1 and TRBJ1-6; possible D gene TRBD1, 6 bases. Trimming left V 1 base short and J 6 bases short, with 7 bases between. The CDR3 contains 14 residues. Germline CDR1 is MNHNS and CDR2 is SASEGT. DNA for the CDR3: TGTGCCAGCAGTGAAGGGGGGCGTAATTCACCCCTCCACTTT. Translated, it gives CASSEGGRNSPLHF.

The CDR3 loop is CASSSGPTWNGPDTQYF. As DNA, the CDR3 is TGTGCCAGCAGCTCAGGGCCAACATGGAACGGCCCAGATACGCAGTATTTT. The chain is built from TRBV7-2 and TRBJ2-3; D is possibly TRBD1 (5 bases). The CDR3 contains 17 residues. Germline V lookup: CDR1 SGHTA, CDR2 FQGNSA. V was trimmed by 4 bases and J by 4 bases, leaving 21 bases between them.

Regarding this clone: One junction end disagrees with the germline gene, perhaps due to a read error. V and J are TRBV30 and TRBJ2-7; the match to TRBD2 covers 11 bases. This CDR3 has 14 residues. CDR1 GTSNPN and CDR2 SVGIG come from the germline V gene (reference sequence). CDR3 in amino acids: CAFNRLAGNYQQYF. The CDR3 DNA reads as TGTGCCTTTAATCGACTAGCGGGAAACTACCAGCAGTACTTC.

J is TRBJ1-1 and V is TRBV18; TRBD1 aligns across 9 bases. Unmatched junction bases numbered 5, after V lost 4 bases and J lost 2 bases. This CDR3 has 15 amino acids. Per germline, CDR1 KGHSH and CDR2 LQKENI. The CDR3 loop reads CASSLTGGLNTEAFF. The CDR3 coding sequence is TGTGCCAGCTCACTCACAGGGGGCCTTAACACTGAAGCTTTCTTT.

The CDR3 is CSVDKAGNEAFF. Written as DNA, the CDR3 is TGCAGCGTTGATAAGGCGGGGAATGAAGCTTTCTTT. The rearrangement joins TRBV29-1 to TRBJ1-1; D not certain. The V gene's germline CDR1 is SQVTM and CDR2 ANQGSEA. The CDR3 covers 12 residues. The V end was cut by 3 bases, the J end by 7 bases, with 12 bases between.

This clone was seen a few times. The chain is built from TRBV5-1 and TRBJ2-5, with a possible D match to TRBD1 (6 bases). Germline CDR1 is SGHRS and CDR2 is YFSETQ. The CDR3 is 16 residues long. The V and J ends lost 4 bases and 5 bases respectively, with 21 bases between them. CDR3: CASSETDYRGMETQYF. The CDR3 DNA reads as TGCGCCAGCAGCGAAACCGACTATAGGGGGATGGAGACCCAGTACTTC.

This chain joins TRBV28 and TRBJ2-7, with TRBD2 matching 10 bases. The germline V gene encodes CDR1 MDHEN and CDR2 SYDVKM. The CDR3 is 16 residues long. V shed 1 base, J shed 5 bases, and the junction held 8 bases outside the gene matches. CDR3 nucleotide sequence: TGTGCCAGCAGTTTATTTTGGCTAGCGGGAGTTCACGAGCAGTACTTC. It translates to CASSLFWLAGVHEQYF.

This chain joins TRBV4-3 and TRBJ1-5; 7 bases match TRBD1. Germline trimming cut 4 bases from V and 0 bases from J; bases unmatched to any gene: 3. Germline V gene sequence: CDR1 LGHNA, CDR2 YSLEER. This CDR3 spans 15 amino acids. The CDR3 loop is CASSPGQYSNQPQHF. The CDR3 region has the DNA TGCGCCAGCAGCCCGGGACAGTATAGCAATCAGCCCCAGCATTTT.

As DNA, the CDR3 is TGTGCCAGCAGCCGGGACAGGGTGGGAAAACTGTTTTTT. Amino acids: CASSRDRVGKLFF. The rearrangement links TRBV5-6 to TRBJ1-4, with 9 bases lining up with TRBD1. The CDR3 is 13 residues long. Looked up from germline, CDR1 is SGHDT and CDR2 is YYEEEE. V lost 4 bases and J lost 10; bases outside the gene matches: 5. Full variable domain (remainder filled in from reference TRBV5-6 and TRBJ1-4): DAGVTQSPTHLIKTRGQQVTLRCSPKSGHDTVSWYQQALGQGPQFIFQYYEEEERQRGNFPDRFSGHQFPNYSSELNVNALLLGDSALYLCASSRDRVGKLFFGSGTQLSVL.

The genes are TRBV3-1 (or the pseudogene TRBV3-2) and TRBJ2-1; 9 nucleotides align to TRBD1. V was pared by 4 bases and J by 9 bases, with 10 bases of the junction left unmatched. The V gene's germline CDR1 is LGHDT and CDR2 YNNKEL (reference sequence). CDR3 length: 15 amino acids. CDR3: CASSRRGTGSTEQFF. The CDR3 coding sequence is TGTGCCAGCAGCCGACGAGGGACAGGGAGCACTGAGCAGTTCTTC.

The chain uses TRBV18 and TRBJ2-3; D gene uncertain. The CDR3 is made up of 13 amino acids. The V end was cut by 5 bases, the J end by 0 bases, with 6 bases between. Looked up from germline, CDR1 is KGHSH and CDR2 is LQKENI. The DNA for the CDR3 is TGTGCCAGCTCATCGCAGAGCACAGATACGCAGTATTTT. Residues: CASSSQSTDTQYF.

This sequence joins TRBV6-5 and TRBJ1-2, with D hard to call. This CDR3 is 16 amino acids long. Per the germline V gene, CDR1 is MNHEY and CDR2 is SVGAGI. The V gene lost 2 bases and the J gene lost 7 bases, with 20 bases spanning the gap. The CDR3 loop is CASSYRLVSPMSGYTF. CDR3 nucleotide sequence: TGTGCCAGCAGTTACCGCCTTGTGTCCCCTATGAGTGGCTACACCTTC.

The chain employs TRBV28 and TRBJ2-5; weak D call: TRBD2 (7 bases). Trimming took off 8 bases at V and 3 bases at J, with 19 bases between the two ends. The germline gives CDR1 MDHEN, CDR2 SYDVKM. CDR3 length: 15 residues. CDR3 sequence reads: CASEGGGAAKETQYF. Here the CDR3 DNA reads TGTGCCAGCGAGGGCGGGGGCGCCGCCAAAGAGACCCAGTACTTC.

The chain couples TRBV3-1 (or the pseudogene TRBV3-2) to TRBJ2-1, with 14 bases lining up with TRBD2. The CDR3 contains 16 residues. V lost 2 bases to trimming and J lost 7 bases; unmatched junction nucleotides: 4. Germline V CDR1 and CDR2: LGHDT, YNNKEL (reference sequence). CDR3: CASSQRLAGGKNEQFF. As DNA, the CDR3 is TGTGCCAGCAGCCAAAGACTAGCGGGGGGGAAAAATGAGCAGTTCTTC.

The chain couples TRBV7-2 to TRBJ2-5; perhaps TRBD1 as D (6 bases). CDR1 and CDR2 from the germline V gene are SGHTA and FQGNSA. This CDR3 spans 13 amino acids. Trimming removed 4 bases at V and 2 bases at J, with 8 bases between. The CDR3: CASSYGQQETQYF. CDR3 bases: TGTGCCAGCAGCTACGGACAGCAAGAGACCCAGTACTTC.

The chain carries TRBV5-8 and TRBJ1-3; 8 positions match TRBD1. Trimming cost V 4 bases and J 2 bases; bases outside gene matches: 5. The length of the CDR3 is 15 residues. Per germline, CDR1 SGHTS and CDR2 YDEGEE. CDR3 in DNA: TGTGCCAGCAGCCAAGGGACAGGACCTGGAAACACCATATATTTT. It codes for CASSQGTGPGNTIYF.

The chain carries TRBV28 and TRBJ2-3; tentatively, D is TRBD2 (5 bases). The germline V and J ends were trimmed by 6 bases and 5 bases, with 12 bases remaining between them. The CDR3 consists of 13 residues. Looked up from germline, CDR1 is MDHEN and CDR2 is SYDVKM. The CDR3 spells CASRRVAGDTQYF. The CDR3 DNA sequence: TGTGCCAGCAGGCGGGTCGCGGGAGATACGCAGTATTTT.

The V and J genes are TRBV24-1 and TRBJ2-5, with D possibly matching TRBD2 (7 bases). V lost 7 bases to trimming and J lost 1 base, with 21 bases between them. The CDR3 runs 17 residues. Per germline, CDR1 KGHDR and CDR2 SFDVKD. For the CDR3, the DNA is TGTGCCACCAGCCCCGCGGTAGGGGGGGTAGCCCAAGAGACCCAGTACTTC. Its protein is CATSPAVGGVAQETQYF.

This clone showed up just a few times. The chain uses TRBV2 and TRBJ2-7; D is unresolved. V lost 6 bases and J 5 bases, leaving 20 bases between the germline ends. The CDR3 runs 15 residues. Germline V gene lookup returns CDR1 SNHLY and CDR2 FYNNEI. The CDR3 is CASRPPGYLTDEQYF. The CDR3 nucleotides are TGTGCCAGCAGGCCCCCAGGCTACCTAACGGACGAGCAGTACTTC.

The V gene is TRBV28, the J gene TRBJ2-7; TRBD2 agrees at 8 bases. Germline V gene sequence: CDR1 MDHEN, CDR2 SYDVKM. The CDR3 runs to 14 residues. V gave up 6 bases and J gave up 5 bases; unmatched junction bases: 9. The CDR3 loop reads CASSTRGGVDEQYF. The CDR3 DNA reads as TGTGCCAGCAGCACCCGGGGGGGCGTCGACGAGCAGTACTTC. The whole variable domain, filled in from reference TRBV28 and TRBJ2-7, reads DVKVTQSSRYLVKRTGEKVFLECVQDMDHENMFWYRQDPGLGLRLIYFSYDVKMKEKGDIPEGYSVSREKKERFSLILESASTNQTSMYLCASSTRGGVDEQYFGPGTRLTVT.

The V call is TRBV10-1, the J call TRBJ2-5; TRBD2 agrees at 7 bases. This CDR3 comprises 14 residues. Germline values: CDR1 WNHNN, CDR2 SYGVQD (reference sequence). J gave up 6 bases and V 6 bases, and 10 bases lay outside the gene matches. The DNA for the CDR3 is TGCGCCAGCAGAGGGCCGGGGGGTATAAAGACCCAGTACTTC. It translates to CASRGPGGIKTQYF.